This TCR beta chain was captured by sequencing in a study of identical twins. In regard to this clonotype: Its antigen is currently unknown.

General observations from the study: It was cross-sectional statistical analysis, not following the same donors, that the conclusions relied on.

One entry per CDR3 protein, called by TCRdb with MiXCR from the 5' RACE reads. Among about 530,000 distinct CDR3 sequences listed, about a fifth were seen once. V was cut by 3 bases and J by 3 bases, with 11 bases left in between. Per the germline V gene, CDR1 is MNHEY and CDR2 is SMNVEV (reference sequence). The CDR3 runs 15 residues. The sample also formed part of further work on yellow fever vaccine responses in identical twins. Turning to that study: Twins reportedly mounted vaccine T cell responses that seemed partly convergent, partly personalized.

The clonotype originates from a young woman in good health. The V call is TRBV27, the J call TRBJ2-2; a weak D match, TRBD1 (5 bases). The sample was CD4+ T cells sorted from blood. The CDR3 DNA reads TGTGCCAGCAGTTTTCGCCTAGGGGACACCGGGGAGCTGTTTTTT. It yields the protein CASSFRLGDTGELFF.